Here is one T cell receptor (beta chain) with its context. Its recognized antigen is unknown. No base quality values were provided; no much bigger clone lies one nucleotide off. Measured from the cysteine to the phenylalanine, the CDR3 is 15 residues long. Of the read, only the CDR3 DNA is kept; its 45 bases are in frame from base 1. V is clipped by 5 bases and J by 0 bases, and the sequence between their germline boundaries is 14 bases long. CDR1 and CDR2, per the germline V gene, are SGHTA and FQGNSA. TCR CDR3 regions were amplified from genomic DNA by multiplex PCR using the deep immunoSEQ assay. For each cell subset, the extracted genomic DNA was distributed evenly across all wells of several immunoSEQ 96-well plates, and each plate served as one replicate. For sorted subsets, roughly 200 ng of genomic DNA, equivalent to 25,000 to 35,000 T cell genomes, went into each replicate PCR. Purified libraries were measured with a Qubit 3.0 fluorometer, size-checked on a Bioanalyzer 2100, and measured again with the KAPA Library Quantification kit. Each immunoSEQ 96-well plate was sequenced on its own single-read 150-cycle Illumina NextSeq 550 flow cell. Per the source publication's procedure: Because the immunoSEQ output held only junctional sequences and lacked quality scores, the filtering could not match the filtering applied to full-length reads. Sequences were annotated with PyIR, a Python wrapper for IgBLAST v1.9, using IMGT germline references to assign V/J genes and CDR3. Reads were removed for weak V/J assignments (E-value above 1e-6), missing CDR3, stop codons, out-of-frame junctions, or ambiguous translated residues. V3J clonotypes were defined as sequences sharing the same inferred V gene, J gene, and CDR3 amino acid sequence. To compute the percentage overlap between repertoires, the number of shared unique clonotypes was divided by the size of the smaller repertoire. Repertoire richness was assessed with RTK rarefaction, the Chao1 estimator, and Recon v2.1 estimates of unobserved clonotypes. For all TCRbeta clonotypes obtained by the gDNA method from a handful of donors, generation probabilities were computed with OLGA. The table was pulled from immuneACCESS by TCRdb, which kept in-frame rearrangements only. Such tables lose some clones; where checked, under half of the loss comes from unresolved V genes, and the rest has no known cause. The D gene and trimming were derived from the DNA, and the V and J assignments and clone size from that table. Within this sample are hundreds of thousands of clones, with 92% of them counted one time only. The ten largest clones take up more than 20% of the sample.

CD8 naive samples were CD45RO-negative cells positively selected for CCR7, giving a CD45RA+CCR7+ population that excluded TemRA cells. The donors were healthy, HIV-negative adults who had no recently reported acute infections or vaccinations. Every donor was a Caucasian adult living in Nashville, Tennessee, USA. After blood collection by leukapheresis, PBMCs were isolated using Ficoll-Histopaque density gradient centrifugation and then cryopreserved in the vapor phase of liquid nitrogen. Purity and quantity of every magnetically sorted T cell population were checked by analytical flow cytometry. Each sorted fraction had its genomic DNA isolated and then quantified by UV absorbance on a Nanodrop 2000c. This record belongs to a study of shared clonotypes between healthy human individuals (dated by TCRdb to the early 2020s). About the study as a whole: The cohort included three men and a couple of women between 18 and 49 years of age. Leukapheresis yielded between about 0.94 and 8.9 billion PBMCs per donor. The study deeply sequenced blood TCR repertoires of five healthy adults to estimate repertoire size and the extent of clonotype sharing between individuals. To increase sequencing depth and limit assay-specific biases, different laboratories used diverse techniques to prepare libraries and sequence TCR repertoires. For each donor, CD4 naive and CD4 memory were each given three plates, CD8 naive was given two plates, and CD8 memory was given one plate. Findings and caveats that apply to the study as a whole: Sampling was restricted to blood, and TCR repertoires in tissue are likely to differ from TCR repertoires in blood. Compared with non-shared clonotypes, clonotypes shared by all four sorted-subset donors had higher generation probabilities. Sharing across four donors was observed for roughly 5.4% of naive CD4, 3.5% of naive CD8, around 2.5% of memory CD4, and around 0.4% of memory CD8 clonotypes. Pairwise subsampling indicated that sequencing depth was expected to affect the degree of clonotype sharing among donors. Rarefaction of sorted-subset datasets indicated incomplete sequencing despite the large sequencing depth. Naive subsets generally had larger estimated clonotype richness than memory subsets. Because the study included a small number of donors, the genetic and exposure-history diversity represented was limited.

The chain couples TRBV7-2 to TRBJ2-7; the D gene is possibly TRBD2, with 5 bases matching. The sample consisted of naive CD8+ T cells sorted from blood. Explained via the paper, the cell subset or site label denotes: CD45RA+CCR7+. The clonotype was recovered from a young man in good health. The CDR3 is CASSDFPAVSYEQYF. The nucleotide sequence reads as follows: TGTGCCAGCAGCGACTTCCCAGCGGTCTCCTACGAGCAGTACTTC.